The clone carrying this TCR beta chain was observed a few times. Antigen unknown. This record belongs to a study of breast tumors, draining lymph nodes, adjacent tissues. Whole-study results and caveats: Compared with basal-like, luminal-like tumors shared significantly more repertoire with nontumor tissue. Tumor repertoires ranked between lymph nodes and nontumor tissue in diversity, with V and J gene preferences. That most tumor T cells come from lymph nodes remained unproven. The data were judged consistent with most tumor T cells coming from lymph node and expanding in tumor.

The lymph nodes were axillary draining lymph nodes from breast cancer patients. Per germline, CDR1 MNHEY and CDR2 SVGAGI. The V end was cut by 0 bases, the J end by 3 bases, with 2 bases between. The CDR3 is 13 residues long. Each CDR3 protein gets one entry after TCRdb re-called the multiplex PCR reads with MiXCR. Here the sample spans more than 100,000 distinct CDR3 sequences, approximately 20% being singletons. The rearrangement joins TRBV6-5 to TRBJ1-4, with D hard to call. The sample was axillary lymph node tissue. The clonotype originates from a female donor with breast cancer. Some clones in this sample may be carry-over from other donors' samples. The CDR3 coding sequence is TGTGCCAGCAGTTACTCTCCTAATGAAAAACTGTTTTTT. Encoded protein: CASSYSPNEKLFF.